This T cell receptor beta chain was documented in a study of blood T cell repertoires in COVID-19. In the study overall: Whether acute or convalescent, the COVID-19 samples came from the United States, Italy and Spain. Sample material is recorded as cDNA or gDNA derived from T cells, B-cell-depleted T cells, or PBMCs.

Methods used by the authors: Reference gene primer amplification in the assay estimated nucleated cell counts. Sequencing used immunoSEQ multiplex PCR; TCRdb keeps in-frame clones, though not all of them. V, J and clone size are those of that table, while D and trimming were read from the DNA. The sample lists about 32,000 clones; approximately 85% were seen once. Germline values: CDR1 KGHSH, CDR2 LQKENI. Trimming left V 3 bases short and J 6 bases short, with 12 bases between. The CDR3 length is 14 residues. The rearrangement uses TRBV18 and TRBJ1-5; perhaps TRBD1 as D (5 bases). Sequencing was done on a sample of peripheral blood. The sequence was obtained from a man in his 60s with active or convalescent COVID-19. The CDR3 region has the DNA TGTGCCAGCTCACCTATGGGGGGAGGTCAGCCCCAGCATTTT. It encodes CASSPMGGGQPQHF.